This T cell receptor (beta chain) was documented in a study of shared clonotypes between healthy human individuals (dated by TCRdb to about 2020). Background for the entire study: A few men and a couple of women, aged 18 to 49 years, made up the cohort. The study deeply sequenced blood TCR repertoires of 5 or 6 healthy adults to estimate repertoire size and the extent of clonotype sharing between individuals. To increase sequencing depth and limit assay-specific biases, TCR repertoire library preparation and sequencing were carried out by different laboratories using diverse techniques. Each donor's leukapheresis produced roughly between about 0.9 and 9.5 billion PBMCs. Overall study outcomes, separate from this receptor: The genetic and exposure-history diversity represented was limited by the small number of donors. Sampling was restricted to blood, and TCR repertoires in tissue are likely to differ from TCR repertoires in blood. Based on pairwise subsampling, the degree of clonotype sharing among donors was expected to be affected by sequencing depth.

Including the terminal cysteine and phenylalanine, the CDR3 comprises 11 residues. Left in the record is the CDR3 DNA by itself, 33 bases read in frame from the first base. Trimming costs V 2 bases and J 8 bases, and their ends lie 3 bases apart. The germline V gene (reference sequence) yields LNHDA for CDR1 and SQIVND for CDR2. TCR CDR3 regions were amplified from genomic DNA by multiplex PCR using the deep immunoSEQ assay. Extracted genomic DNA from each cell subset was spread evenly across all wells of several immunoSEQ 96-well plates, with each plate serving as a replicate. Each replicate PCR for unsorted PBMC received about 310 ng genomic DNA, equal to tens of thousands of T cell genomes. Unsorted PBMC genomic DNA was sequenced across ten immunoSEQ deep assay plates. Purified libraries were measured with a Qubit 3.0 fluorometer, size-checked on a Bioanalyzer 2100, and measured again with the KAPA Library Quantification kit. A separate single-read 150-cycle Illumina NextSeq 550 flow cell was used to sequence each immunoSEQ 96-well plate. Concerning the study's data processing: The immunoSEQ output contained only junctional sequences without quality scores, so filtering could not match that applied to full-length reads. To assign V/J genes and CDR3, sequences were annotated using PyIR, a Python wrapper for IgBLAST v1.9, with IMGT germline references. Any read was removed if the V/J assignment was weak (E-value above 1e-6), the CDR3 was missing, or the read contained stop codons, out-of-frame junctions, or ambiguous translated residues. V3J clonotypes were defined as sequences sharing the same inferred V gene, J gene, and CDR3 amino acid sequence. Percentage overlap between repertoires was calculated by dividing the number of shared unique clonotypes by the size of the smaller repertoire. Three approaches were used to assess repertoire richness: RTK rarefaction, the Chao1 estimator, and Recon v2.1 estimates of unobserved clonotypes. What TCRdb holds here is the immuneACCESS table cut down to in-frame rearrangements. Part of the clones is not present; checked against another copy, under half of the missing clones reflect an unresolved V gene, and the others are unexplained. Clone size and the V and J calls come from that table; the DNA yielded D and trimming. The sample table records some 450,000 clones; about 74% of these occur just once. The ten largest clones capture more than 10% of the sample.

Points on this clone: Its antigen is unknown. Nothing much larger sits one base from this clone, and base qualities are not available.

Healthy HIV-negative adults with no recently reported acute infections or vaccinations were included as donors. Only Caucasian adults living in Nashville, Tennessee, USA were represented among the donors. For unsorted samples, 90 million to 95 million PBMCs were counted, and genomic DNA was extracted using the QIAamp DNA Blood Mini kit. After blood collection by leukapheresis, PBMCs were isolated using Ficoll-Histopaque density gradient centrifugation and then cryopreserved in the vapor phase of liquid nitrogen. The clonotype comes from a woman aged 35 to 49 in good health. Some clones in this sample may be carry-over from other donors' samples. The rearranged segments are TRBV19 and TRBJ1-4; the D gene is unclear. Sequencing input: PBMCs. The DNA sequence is TGTGCCAGTAGTATAAGGGAAAAACTGTTTTTT. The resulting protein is CASSIREKLFF. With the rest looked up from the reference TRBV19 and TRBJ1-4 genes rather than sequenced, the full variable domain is DGGITQSPKYLFRKEGQNVTLSCEQNLNHDAMYWYRQDPGQGLRLIYYSQIVNDFQKGDIAEGYSVSREKKESFPLTVTSAQKNPTAFYLCASSIREKLFFGSGTQLSVL.